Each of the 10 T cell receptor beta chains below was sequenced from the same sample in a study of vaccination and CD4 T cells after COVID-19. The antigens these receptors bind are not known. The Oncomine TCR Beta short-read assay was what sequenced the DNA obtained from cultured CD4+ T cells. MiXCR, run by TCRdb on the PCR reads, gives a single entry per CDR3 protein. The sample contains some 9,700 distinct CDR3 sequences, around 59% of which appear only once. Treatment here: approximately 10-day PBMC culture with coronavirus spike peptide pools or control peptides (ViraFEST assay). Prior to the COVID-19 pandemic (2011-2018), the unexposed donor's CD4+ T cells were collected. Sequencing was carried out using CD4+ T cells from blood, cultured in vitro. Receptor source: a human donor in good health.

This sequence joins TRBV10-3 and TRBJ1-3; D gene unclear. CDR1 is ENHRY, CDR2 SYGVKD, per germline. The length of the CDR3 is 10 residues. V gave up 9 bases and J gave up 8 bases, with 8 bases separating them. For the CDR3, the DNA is TGTGCCATTGGTCGGGACACCATATATTTT. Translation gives CAIGRDTIYF.

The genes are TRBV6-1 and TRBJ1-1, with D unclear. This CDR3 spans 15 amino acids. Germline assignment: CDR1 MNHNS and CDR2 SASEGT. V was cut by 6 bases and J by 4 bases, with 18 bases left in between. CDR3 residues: CASSRGRVGSTEAFF. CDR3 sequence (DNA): TGTGCCAGCAGCCGCGGTAGGGTTGGGAGCACTGAAGCTTTCTTT.

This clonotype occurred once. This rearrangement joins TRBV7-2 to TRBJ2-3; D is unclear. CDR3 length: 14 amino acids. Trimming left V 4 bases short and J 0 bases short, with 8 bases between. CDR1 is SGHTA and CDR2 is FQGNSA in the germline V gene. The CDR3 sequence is CASSSAPSTDTQYF. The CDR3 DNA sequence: TGTGCCAGCAGCTCGGCCCCTAGCACAGATACGCAGTATTTT.

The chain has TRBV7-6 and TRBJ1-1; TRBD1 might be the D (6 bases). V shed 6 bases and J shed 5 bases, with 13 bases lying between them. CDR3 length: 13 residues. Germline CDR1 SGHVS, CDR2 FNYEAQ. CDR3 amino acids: CASRPAGVTEAFF. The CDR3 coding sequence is TGTGCCAGCAGGCCAGCAGGGGTGACTGAAGCTTTCTTT.

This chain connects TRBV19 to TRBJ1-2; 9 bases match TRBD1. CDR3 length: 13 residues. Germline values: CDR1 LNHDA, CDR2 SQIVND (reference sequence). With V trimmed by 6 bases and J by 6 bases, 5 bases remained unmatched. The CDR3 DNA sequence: TGTGCCAGTAGATGGGACAGGGCTGATGGCTACACCTTC. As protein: CASRWDRADGYTF.

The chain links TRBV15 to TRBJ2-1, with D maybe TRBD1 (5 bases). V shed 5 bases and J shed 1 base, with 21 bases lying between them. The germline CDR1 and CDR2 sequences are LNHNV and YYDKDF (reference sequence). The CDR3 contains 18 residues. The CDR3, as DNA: TGTGCCACCAGCCATAATGTGGCAGGGTTGAATTCCTACAATGAGCAGTTCTTC. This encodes CATSHNVAGLNSYNEQFF.

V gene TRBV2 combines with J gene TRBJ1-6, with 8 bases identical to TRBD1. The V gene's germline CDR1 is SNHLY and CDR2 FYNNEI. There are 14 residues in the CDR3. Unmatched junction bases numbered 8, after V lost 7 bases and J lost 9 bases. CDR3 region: CASKTGQGISPLHF. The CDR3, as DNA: TGTGCCAGCAAGACAGGACAGGGTATTTCACCCCTCCACTTT.

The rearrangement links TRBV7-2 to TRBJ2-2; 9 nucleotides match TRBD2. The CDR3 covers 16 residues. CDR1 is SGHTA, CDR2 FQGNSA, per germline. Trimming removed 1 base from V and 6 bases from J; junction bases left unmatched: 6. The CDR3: CASSLDAGGRAGELFF. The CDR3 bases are TGTGCCAGCAGCTTAGATGCGGGGGGGAGGGCCGGGGAGCTGTTTTTT. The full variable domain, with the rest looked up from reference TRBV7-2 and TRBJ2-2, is GAGVSQSPSNKVTEKGKDVELRCDPISGHTALYWYRQSLGQGLEFLIYFQGNSAPDKSGLPSDRFSAERTGGSVSTLTIQRTQQEDSAVYLCASSLDAGGRAGELFFGEGSRLTVL.

CDR3 loop: CASSLGLAGGQETQYF. The CDR3, as DNA: TGTGCCAGCAGTTTAGGACTAGCGGGGGGCCAAGAGACCCAGTACTTC. The gene calls are TRBV28 and TRBJ2-5; the match to TRBD2 covers 14 bases. Germline CDR1 reads MDHEN; CDR2 reads SYDVKM. The CDR3 is 16 amino acids. The ends lost 2 bases at V and 1 base at J; junction bases unmatched: 0.

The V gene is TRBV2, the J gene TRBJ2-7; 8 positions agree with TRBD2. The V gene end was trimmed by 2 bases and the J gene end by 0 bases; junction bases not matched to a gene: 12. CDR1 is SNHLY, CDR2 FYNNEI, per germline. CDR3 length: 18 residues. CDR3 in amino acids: CASSESVSQRGSSYEQYF. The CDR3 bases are TGTGCCAGCAGTGAATCGGTATCGCAGCGGGGGAGCTCCTACGAGCAGTACTTC. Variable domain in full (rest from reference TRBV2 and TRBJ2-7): EPEVTQTPSHQVTQMGQEVILRCVPISNHLYFYWYRQILGQKVEFLVSFYNNEISEKSEIFDDQFSVERPDGSNFTLKIRSTKLEDSAMYFCASSESVSQRGSSYEQYFGPGTRLTVT.